This T cell receptor (beta chain) was obtained from a study of beta chain features in type 1 diabetes. Study results and limitations: When VDJ junctions were examined, type 1 diabetes patients showed fewer insertions and more deletions.

What was sequenced were expressed TCRB transcripts, since all of the isolated RNA had been reverse transcribed. Libraries were prepared by immunoSEQ multiplex PCR; TCRdb keeps only in-frame clonotypes and omits some of them. The sample yields hundreds of thousands of clones, about an eighth seen once. This clone turned up a few times. The antigen remains unidentified. One end of the junction fails to match germline, which may point to a read error. Staining for CD45RO/CCR7/CD25/CD127/CD95/CD27 allowed sorting of CD4+ naive, central memory, regulatory and stem cell-like memory cells. CDR1 and CDR2 (germline): LNHDA, SQIVND (reference sequence). This CDR3 region has 11 residues.

The specimen was naive CD4+ T cells from blood. The rearrangement joins TRBV19 to TRBJ1-1; perhaps TRBD1 as D (6 bases). This TCR came from a young woman in good health. CDR3 region: CASSLDREAFF. CDR3 DNA sequence: TGTGCCAGTAGTCTAGACAGGGAAGCTTTCTTT. The whole variable domain, remainder taken from reference TRBV19 and TRBJ1-1, is DGGITQSPKYLFRKEGQNVTLSCEQNLNHDAMYWYRQDPGQGLRLIYYSQIVNDFQKGDIAEGYSVSREKKESFPLTVTSAQKNPTAFYLCASSLDREAFFGQGTRLTVV.